This T cell receptor (beta chain) was recorded in a study of T-cell memory formation after mild COVID-19. With V trimmed by 1 base and J by 5 bases, 4 bases remained unmatched. The CDR3 covers 17 residues. Germline-derived CDR1 and CDR2 are DFQATT and SNEGSKA (reference sequence). TCRdb analysed the 5' RACE reads with MiXCR anew, one entry per CDR3 protein. The repertoire includes more than 350,000 distinct CDR3 sequences, 20% to 25% of them detected once, and around 12% sits in the top ten. This clonotype was counted only a few times. This TCR derives from an adult woman who had mild COVID-19 (a few samples of this study predate the infection). Cell type and time point are not known. Sequencing was done on a sample of PBMCs or a T cell subset sorted from them (not recorded which). This chain uses TRBV20-1 with TRBJ2-2, with TRBD2 identical over 16 bases. The CDR3 nucleotides read TGCAGTGCTAGAGGGGGACTAGCGGGAGGGGGTACCGGGGAGCTGTTTTTT. Encoded protein: CSARGGLAGGGTGELFF.